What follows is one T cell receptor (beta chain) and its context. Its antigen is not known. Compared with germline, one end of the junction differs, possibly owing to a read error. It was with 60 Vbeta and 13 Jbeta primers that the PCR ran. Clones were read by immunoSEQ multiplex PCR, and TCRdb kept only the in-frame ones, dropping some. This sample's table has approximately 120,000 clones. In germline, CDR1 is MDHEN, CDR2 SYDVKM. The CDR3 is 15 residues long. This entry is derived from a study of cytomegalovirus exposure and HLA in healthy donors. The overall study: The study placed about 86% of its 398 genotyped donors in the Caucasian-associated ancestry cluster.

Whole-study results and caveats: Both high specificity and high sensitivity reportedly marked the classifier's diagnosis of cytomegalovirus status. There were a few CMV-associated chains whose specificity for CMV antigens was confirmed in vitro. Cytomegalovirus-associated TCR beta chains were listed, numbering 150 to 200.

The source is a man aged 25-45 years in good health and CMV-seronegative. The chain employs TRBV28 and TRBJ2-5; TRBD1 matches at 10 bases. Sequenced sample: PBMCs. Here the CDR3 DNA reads TGTGCCAGCAGTCCGGGACAGGGGCTCCAAAAGACCCAGTACTTC. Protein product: CASSPGQGLQKTQYF. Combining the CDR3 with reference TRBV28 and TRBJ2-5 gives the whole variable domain DVKVTQSSRYLVKRTGEKVFLECVQDMDHENMFWYRQDPGLGLRLIYFSYDVKMKEKGDIPEGYSVSREKKERFSLILESASTNQTSMYLCASSPGQGLQKTQYFGPGTRLLVL.